This T cell receptor (beta chain) was found in a study of shared clonotypes between healthy human individuals. The CDR3 is 15 amino acids. V shed 6 bases, J shed 4 bases, and the junction held 9 bases outside the gene matches. Per the germline V gene, CDR1 is SGHAT and CDR2 is FQNNGV. Genomic DNA (from each subset) was split evenly across several immunoSEQ plates. TCRdb keeps only in-frame clones here, not all; method: immunoSEQ multiplex PCR. The sample has a few hundred thousand clones; around 80% are singletons. All participating donors were Caucasian adults from Nashville, Tennessee. The TCR was taken from a woman between 40 and 55 years old in good health. Some clones in this sample may be carry-over from other donors' samples. V usage is TRBV11-2 and J usage is TRBJ2-7, with TRBD2 matching over 10 bases. Material for sequencing was PBMCs. The CDR3 nucleotides read TGTGCCAGCAGACAACTAGCGGGGAAGACTTACGAGCAGTACTTC. Protein product: CASRQLAGKTYEQYF.